What follows describes a single T cell receptor beta chain. Its antigen remains unidentified. The V gene lost 6 bases and the J gene lost 4 bases, with 15 bases spanning the gap. CDR1 SNHLY and CDR2 FYNNEI come from the germline V gene. There are 14 residues in the CDR3. TCRdb's table, derived via immunoSEQ multiplex PCR, lists solely in-frame clones and lacks some. The sample carries tens of thousands of clones, roughly nine tenths recorded once. This entry belongs to a study of graft-versus-host responses after intestinal transplantation. Study-level information: Tacrolimus plus steroids were given to all recipients for about three years, preceded by anti-thymocyte globulin induction. Study findings and constraints: Researchers found peak circulating GvH clone levels linked to early post-transplant HvG declines.

V and J are TRBV2 and TRBJ1-1, with D perhaps TRBD1 (6 bases). This TCR was recovered from a human donor who received an intestinal transplant. The sequencing here drew on unstimulated CD8+ T cells sorted from spleen or lymph node cells, taken before intestinal transplant. The CDR3 DNA is TGTGCCAGCAGGGAAACAGGGTGGGTCACTGAAGCTTTCTTT. This translates into CASRETGWVTEAFF. Together with reference TRBV2 and TRBJ1-1, the CDR3 gives the full variable domain: EPEVTQTPSHQVTQMGQEVILRCVPISNHLYFYWYRQILGQKVEFLVSFYNNEISEKSEIFDDQFSVERPDGSNFTLKIRSTKLEDSAMYFCASRETGWVTEAFFGQGTRLTVV.